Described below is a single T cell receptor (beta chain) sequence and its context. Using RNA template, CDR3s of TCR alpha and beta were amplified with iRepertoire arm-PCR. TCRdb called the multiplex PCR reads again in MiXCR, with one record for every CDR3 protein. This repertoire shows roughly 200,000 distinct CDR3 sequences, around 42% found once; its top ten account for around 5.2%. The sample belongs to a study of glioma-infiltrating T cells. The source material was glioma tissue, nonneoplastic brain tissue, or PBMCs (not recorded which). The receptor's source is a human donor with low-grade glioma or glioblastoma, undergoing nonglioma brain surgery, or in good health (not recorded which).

The CDR3 bases are TGCAGCGTTGGCAGGTCCTACAATGAGCAGTTCTTC. It specifies CSVGRSYNEQFF. This chain uses TRBV29-1 with TRBJ2-1; D not certain. Germline-derived CDR1 and CDR2 are SQVTM and ANQGSEA. The CDR3 has 12 residues. Trimming shortened V by 4 bases and J by 1 base, and 5 bases separated the two germline ends.